Each of the 2 T cell receptor beta chains below was sequenced from the same sample in a study of PD-1 blockade in classical Hodgkin lymphoma. As for time point: cycle 4 day 1 (C4D1), after five to seven weeks of nivolumab. In every patient, relapse followed autologous stem cell transplantation, while exposure to brentuximab vedotin differed. Using immunoSEQ multiplex PCR, the repertoire was profiled, and TCRdb retains in-frame clones only, with some absent. Among roughly 100,000 clones listed, under 95% were seen once. Specimen: peripheral blood mononuclear cells (PBMCs), collected before the fourth cycle of nivolumab. Receptors originate from a human donor with classical Hodgkin lymphoma.

J is TRBJ2-7 and V is TRBV7-9; D not resolved. This CDR3 has 13 amino acids. The V end lost 1 base, the J end lost 3 bases, and 7 bases lay between the germline ends. CDR1 and CDR2 from the germline V gene are SEHNR and FQNEAQ (reference sequence). CDR3 nucleotides: TGTGCCAGCAGCTTAGTTGGGGTCTACGAGCAGTACTTC. It specifies CASSLVGVYEQYF.

This sequence joins TRBV28 and TRBJ2-7, with TRBD2 matching 8 bases. Germline V gene sequence: CDR1 MDHEN, CDR2 SYDVKM. CDR3 length: 15 amino acids. With 1 base clipped from V and 7 bases from J, the junction kept 9 bases outside the gene matches. This chain's CDR3 is CASSLSASGPTEQYF. The CDR3 bases are TGTGCCAGCAGTTTATCTGCTAGCGGGCCTACGGAGCAGTACTTC.